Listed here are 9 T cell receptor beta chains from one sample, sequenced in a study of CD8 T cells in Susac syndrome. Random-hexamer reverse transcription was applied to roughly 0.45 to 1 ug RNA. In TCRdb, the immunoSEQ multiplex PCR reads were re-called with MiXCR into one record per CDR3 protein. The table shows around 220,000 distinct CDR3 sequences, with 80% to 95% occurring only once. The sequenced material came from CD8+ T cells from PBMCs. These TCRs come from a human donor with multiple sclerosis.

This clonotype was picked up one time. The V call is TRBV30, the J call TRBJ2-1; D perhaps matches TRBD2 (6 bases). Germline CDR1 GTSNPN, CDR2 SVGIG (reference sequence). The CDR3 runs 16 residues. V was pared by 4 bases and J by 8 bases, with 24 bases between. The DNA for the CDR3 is TGTGCCTGGAACCCCCGTCCGCGGGAATACGGATATGAGCAGTTCTTC. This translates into CAWNPRPREYGYEQFF. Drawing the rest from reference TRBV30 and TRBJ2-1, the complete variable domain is SQTIHQWPATLVQPVGSPLSLECTVEGTSNPNLYWYRQAAGRGLQLLFYSVGIGQISSEVPQNLSASRPQDRQFILSSKKLLLSDSGFYLCAWNPRPREYGYEQFFGPGTRLTVL.

The chain's CDR3 is CASSVEGGGTSYEQYF. CDR3 bases: TGTGCCAGCAGCGTAGAAGGCGGGGGCACCTCCTACGAGCAGTACTTC. The rearrangement uses TRBV9 and TRBJ2-7; a weak D match, TRBD2 (7 bases). In germline, CDR1 is SGDLS, CDR2 YYNGEE. Trimming took 0 bases from V and 0 from J, leaving 13 bases between them. This CDR3 has 16 amino acids.

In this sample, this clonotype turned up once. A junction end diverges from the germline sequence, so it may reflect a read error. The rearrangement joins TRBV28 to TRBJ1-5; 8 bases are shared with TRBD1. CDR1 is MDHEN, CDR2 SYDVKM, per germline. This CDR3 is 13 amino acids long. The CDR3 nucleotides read TGTGCCAGCTCCGAGGCGGGACAGGCACCCTTGGATTTT. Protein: CASSEAGQAPLDF.

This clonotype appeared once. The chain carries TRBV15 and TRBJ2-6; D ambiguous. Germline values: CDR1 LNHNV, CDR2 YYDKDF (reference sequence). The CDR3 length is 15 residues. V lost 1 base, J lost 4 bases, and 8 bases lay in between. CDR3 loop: CATSRGPTGANVLTF. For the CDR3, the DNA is TGTGCCACCAGCAGAGGCCCGACGGGGGCCAACGTCCTGACTTTC.

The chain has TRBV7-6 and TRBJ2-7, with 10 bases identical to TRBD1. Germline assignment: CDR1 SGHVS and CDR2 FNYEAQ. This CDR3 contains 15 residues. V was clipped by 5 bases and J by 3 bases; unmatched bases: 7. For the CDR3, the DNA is TGTGCCAGCAGCCCAGGTCGGGACAGGGGCTACGAGCAGTACTTC. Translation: CASSPGRDRGYEQYF.

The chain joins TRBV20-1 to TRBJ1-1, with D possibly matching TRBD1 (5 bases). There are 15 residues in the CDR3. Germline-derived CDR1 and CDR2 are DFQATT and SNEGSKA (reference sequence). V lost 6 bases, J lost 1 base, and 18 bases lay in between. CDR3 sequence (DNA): TGCAGTGCAGCGTTAGTTGACAGAACGAACACTGAAGCTTTCTTT. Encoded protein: CSAALVDRTNTEAFF.

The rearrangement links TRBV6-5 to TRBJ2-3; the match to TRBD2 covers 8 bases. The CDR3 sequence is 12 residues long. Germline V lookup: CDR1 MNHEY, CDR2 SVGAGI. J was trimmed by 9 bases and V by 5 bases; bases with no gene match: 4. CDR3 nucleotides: TGTGCCAGCAGTACCGGGAGGGCAACGCAGTATTTT. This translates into CASSTGRATQYF.

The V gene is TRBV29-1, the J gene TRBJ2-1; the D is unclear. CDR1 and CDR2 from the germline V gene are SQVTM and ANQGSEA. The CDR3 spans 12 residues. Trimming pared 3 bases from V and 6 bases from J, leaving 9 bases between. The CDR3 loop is CSVEDRFNEQFF. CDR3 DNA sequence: TGCAGCGTTGAGGACCGCTTCAATGAGCAGTTCTTC.

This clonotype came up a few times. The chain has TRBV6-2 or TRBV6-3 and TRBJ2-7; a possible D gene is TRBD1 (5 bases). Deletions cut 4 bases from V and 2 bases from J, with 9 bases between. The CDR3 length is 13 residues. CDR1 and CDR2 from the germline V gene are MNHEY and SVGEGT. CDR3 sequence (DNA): TGTGCCAGCAGTTGGGGCAGCACCTACGAGCAGTACTTC. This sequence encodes CASSWGSTYEQYF.